A selection of T cell receptor beta chains follows, all from one sample in a study of breast tumors, draining lymph nodes, adjacent tissues. From the multiplex PCR reads, TCRdb called clonotypes with MiXCR, one entry per CDR3 protein. The sample lists 290,000 or so distinct CDR3 sequences, over 30% occurring once. The sequencing sample was made of axillary lymph node tissue. These receptors were taken from a female donor with breast cancer. Some clones in this sample may be carry-over from other donors' samples. Both conserved end residues are part of each CDR3. Each record gives: J gene, V gene, D gene, clone size, CDR3 DNA, CDR3 protein. D genes are given only for firm matches. Clone size is not always given. Where it is, it says once, few, many or a class for expanded clones.

>TRBJ2-3|TRBV20-1|NA|many
TGCAGTGCTAGAGAGGAGGGTCAGGGGAGGACAGATACGCAGTATTTT
CSAREEGQGRTDTQYF
>TRBJ1-6|TRBV19|NA|many
TGTGCCAGTAGTCCACTTGGGAGCTCCTATAATTCACCCCTCCACTTT
CASSPLGSSYNSPLHF
>TRBJ1-3|TRBV29-1|TRBD1|NA
TGCAGCGCCTGGACAGGGAGAAACACCATATATTTT
CSAWTGRNTIYF
>TRBJ2-7|TRBV20-1|NA|many
TGCAGTGCTAGTGCGCGGGAGCAGTACTTC
CSASAREQYF
>TRBJ1-2|TRBV15|NA|many
TGTGCCACCAGCAGAGAATTAGGGAACTATGGCTACACCTTC
CATSRELGNYGYTF
>TRBJ2-2|TRBV27|NA|few
TGTGCCAGCAGTCTTTTCACCGGGGAGCTGTTTTTT
CASSLFTGELFF
>TRBJ2-7|TRBV7-8|NA|many
TGTGCCAGCAGCTTGAAGGGAGCCCACGAGCAGTACTTC
CASSLKGAHEQYF
>TRBJ2-7|TRBV6-4|NA|many
TGTGCCAGCAGTGACCTGGTACCCCCTTACGAGCAGTACTTC
CASSDLVPPYEQYF
>TRBJ1-5|TRBV28|NA|NA
TGTGCCAGCAGTTTCCTCCTGGGTTCGGATCAGCCCCAGCATTTT
CASSFLLGSDQPQHF
>TRBJ2-7|TRBV19|NA|many
TGTGCCACCTCAGCCGGGATCTACGAGCAGTACTTC
CATSAGIYEQYF
>TRBJ2-5|TRBV20-1|NA|many
TGCAGTGCTAGAGAGGGGGAGACCCAGTACTTC
CSAREGETQYF
>TRBJ2-5|TRBV5-1|TRBD1|NA
TGCGCCAGCAGCGGTACGGACAGGGGGCTTGGGACCCAGTACTTC
CASSGTDRGLGTQYF
>TRBJ2-7|TRBV11-2|NA|many
TGTGCCAGCAGCTTAGCTGGGGCGGAGGGGTGGAGGCACGAGCAGTACTTC
CASSLAGAEGWRHEQYF
>TRBJ2-1|TRBV7-3|NA|many
TGTGCCAGCAGCTTAGGGGGTGAGCAGTTCTTC
CASSLGGEQFF
>TRBJ2-7|TRBV28|TRBD1|NA
TGTGCCAGCAGTTTGAAGGGACAGGCTTCCTACGAGCAGTACTTC
CASSLKGQASYEQYF
>TRBJ1-5|TRBV18|NA|few
TGTGCCAGCTACGAACGCCAGGGACCCCAACCCCAGCATTTT
CASYERQGPQPQHF
>TRBJ2-1|TRBV7-9|NA|many
TGTGCCAGCAGCTTAGATCTGGGGAGTGAGCAGTTCTTC
CASSLDLGSEQFF
>TRBJ2-5|TRBV6-2/TRBV6-3|TRBD2|NA
TGTGCCAGCAGTACACTAGCGGGAAGGGGGGAGACCCAGTACTTC
CASSTLAGRGETQYF
>TRBJ2-2|TRBV24-1|TRBD1|many
TGTGCCACCAGTGATCCCCCGGGACAGGGGCTAGGGGAGCTGTTTTTT
CATSDPPGQGLGELFF
>TRBJ2-1|TRBV28|NA|few
TGTGCCAGCAAAGCCTCCTACAATGAGCAGTTCTTC
CASKASYNEQFF
>TRBJ2-6|TRBV7-2|NA|NA
TGTGCCAGCAGCCCGGCGTGGGCGAACACTGAAGCTTTC
CASSPAWANTEAF
>TRBJ1-2|TRBV6-5|NA|many
TGTGCCAGCAGTTACTCGACAAACTATGGCTACACCTTC
CASSYSTNYGYTF
>TRBJ2-7|TRBV9|TRBD1|many
TGTGCCAGCAGCCTCGACAGGGGCTCGGGCGAGCAGTACTTC
CASSLDRGSGEQYF
>TRBJ2-2|TRBV11-2|NA|many
TGTGCCAGCAGCTTCAACCTAAACACCGGGGAGCTGTTTTTT
CASSFNLNTGELFF
>TRBJ2-2|TRBV12-3/TRBV12-4|NA|many
TGTGCCAGCAGTTTAAAACTAGCAACCGGGGAGCTGTTTTTT
CASSLKLATGELFF
>TRBJ1-2|TRBV20-1|TRBD1|many
TGCAGTGCTAGAGATCAGGGGGAGGGGGGCTACACCTTC
CSARDQGEGGYTF